A single sample is the source of the 6 T cell receptor beta chains below, sequenced in a study of cytomegalovirus exposure and HLA in healthy donors. Use of 60 Vbeta and 13 Jbeta primers characterized the PCR. The protocol was immunoSEQ multiplex PCR, while the TCRdb copy is restricted to in-frame clones and leaves out a portion. The table has some 220,000 clones, 80% to 90% seen once. The sequencing input was PBMCs. The receptors derive from a girl aged 2-9 years in good health and CMV-seronegative.

This clone has more than one count but fewer than ten. The genes are TRBV5-1 and TRBJ1-1; 8 bases map to TRBD1. The CDR3 totals 14 residues. With 4 bases clipped from V and 3 bases from J, the junction kept 5 bases outside the gene matches. The germline CDR1 and CDR2 sequences are SGHRS and YFSETQ. The CDR3 here is CASSAQGADTEAFF. The CDR3 nucleotides are TGCGCCAGCAGCGCGCAGGGGGCTGACACTGAAGCTTTCTTT.

This chain links TRBV25-1 with TRBJ2-7; 10 bases fit TRBD1. V lost 3 bases and J lost 6; bases outside the gene matches: 14. The CDR3 contains 17 residues. Germline V lookup: CDR1 MGHDK, CDR2 SYGVNS. CDR3 sequence: CASSEPGATGGWGEQYF. The CDR3, as DNA: TGTGCCAGCAGTGAGCCAGGGGCGACAGGGGGCTGGGGCGAGCAGTACTTC.

The chain's CDR3 is CAWSDILYGYTF. CDR3 in DNA: TGTGCCTGGAGCGACATCCTGTATGGCTACACCTTC. J is TRBJ1-2 and V is TRBV30; the D is unclear. This CDR3 is 12 amino acids long. Germline CDR1 reads GTSNPN; CDR2 reads SVGIG (reference sequence). V was clipped by 3 bases and J by 5 bases, with 10 bases between them.

The rearrangement links TRBV6-1 to TRBJ1-6; 8 bases fit TRBD1. Trimming at V came to 1 base and at J to 7 bases, leaving 6 bases not matched to a gene. In germline, CDR1 is MNHNS, CDR2 SASEGT. The CDR3 is 16 amino acids. DNA for the CDR3: TGTGCCAGCAGTGAAGGTTCGGCAGGGGGCAATTCACCCCTCCACTTT. This translates into CASSEGSAGGNSPLHF.

The gene calls are TRBV30 and TRBJ2-5; tentatively, D is TRBD1 (7 bases). The J call is doubtful: the DNA matches TRBJ2-7 better. CDR1 and CDR2 from the germline V gene are GTSNPN and SVGIG (reference sequence). This CDR3 region has 15 residues. The CDR3 sequence: CAWSVKDRRGYEQYF. The CDR3 coding sequence is TGTGCCTGGAGTGTGAAGGACAGGCGGGGTTACGAGCAGTACTTC.

The chain uses TRBV5-1 and TRBJ2-3, with 8 bases identical to TRBD2. The V gene end was trimmed by 3 bases and the J gene end by 0 bases; junction bases not matched to a gene: 6. Germline V lookup: CDR1 SGHRS, CDR2 YFSETQ. The CDR3 covers 16 residues. CDR3: CASSWGSSGSTDTQYF. CDR3 in DNA: TGCGCCAGCAGCTGGGGGTCTAGCGGGAGCACAGATACGCAGTATTTT.